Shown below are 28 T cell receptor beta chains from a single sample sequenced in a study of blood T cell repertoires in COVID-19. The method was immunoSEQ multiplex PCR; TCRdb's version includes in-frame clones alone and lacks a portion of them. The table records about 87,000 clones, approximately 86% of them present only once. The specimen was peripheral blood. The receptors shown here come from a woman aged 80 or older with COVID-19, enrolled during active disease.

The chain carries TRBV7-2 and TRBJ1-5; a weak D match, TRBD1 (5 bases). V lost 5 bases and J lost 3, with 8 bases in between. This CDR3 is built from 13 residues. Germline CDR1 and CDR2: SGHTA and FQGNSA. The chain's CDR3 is CASSLGPNQPQHF. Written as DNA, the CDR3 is TGTGCCAGCAGCCTGGGGCCCAATCAGCCCCAGCATTTT.

The CDR3 here is CASSLLGGTGAGYGYTF. CDR3 DNA: TGTGCCAGCAGTCTACTTGGTGGGACAGGGGCCGGCTATGGCTACACCTTC. The chain employs TRBV28 and TRBJ1-2, with 10 bases identical to TRBD1. CDR1 MDHEN and CDR2 SYDVKM come from the germline V gene. The CDR3 runs to 17 residues. The ends lost 5 bases at V and 4 bases at J; junction bases unmatched: 13.

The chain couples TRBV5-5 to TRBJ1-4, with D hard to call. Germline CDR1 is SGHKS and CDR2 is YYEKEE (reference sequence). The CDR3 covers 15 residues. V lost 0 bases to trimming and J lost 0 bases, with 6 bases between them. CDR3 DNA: TGTGCCAGCAGCTTGGTTTGGCCAACTAATGAAAAACTGTTTTTT. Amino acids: CASSLVWPTNEKLFF.

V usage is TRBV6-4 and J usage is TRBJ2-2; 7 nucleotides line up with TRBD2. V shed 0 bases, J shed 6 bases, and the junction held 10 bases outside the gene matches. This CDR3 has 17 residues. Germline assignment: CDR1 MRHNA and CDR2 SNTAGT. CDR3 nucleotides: TGTGCCAGCAGTGACTCGGACTCCCAGGGAGGGTCCGGGGAGCTGTTTTTT. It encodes CASSDSDSQGGSGELFF.

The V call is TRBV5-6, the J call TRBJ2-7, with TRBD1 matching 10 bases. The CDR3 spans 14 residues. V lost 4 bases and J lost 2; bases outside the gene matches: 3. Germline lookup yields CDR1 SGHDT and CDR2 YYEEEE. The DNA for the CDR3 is TGTGCCAGCAGCCGGGACAGGGGTACCTACGAGCAGTACTTC. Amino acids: CASSRDRGTYEQYF.

As DNA, the CDR3 is TGTGCCAGCAGTCCCACAGGGGGCGATGAAAAACTGTTTTTT. As protein: CASSPTGGDEKLFF. The rearrangement uses TRBV9 and TRBJ1-4; 9 nucleotides match TRBD1. Germline V gene data show CDR1 as SGDLS and CDR2 as YYNGEE. The CDR3 runs 14 residues. Trimming removed 5 bases from V and 6 bases from J; junction bases left unmatched: 5.

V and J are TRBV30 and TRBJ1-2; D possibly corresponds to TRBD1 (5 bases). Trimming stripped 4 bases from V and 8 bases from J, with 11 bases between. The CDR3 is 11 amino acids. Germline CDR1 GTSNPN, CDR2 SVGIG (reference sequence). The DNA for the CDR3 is TGTGCCTGGAAGTCGGGGGTAGGCTACACCTTC. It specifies CAWKSGVGYTF.

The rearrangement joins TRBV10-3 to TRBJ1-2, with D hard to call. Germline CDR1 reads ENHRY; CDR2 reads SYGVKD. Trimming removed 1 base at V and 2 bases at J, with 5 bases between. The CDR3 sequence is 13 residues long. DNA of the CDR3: TGTGCCATCAGTGAGTACAGCAACTATGGCTACACCTTC. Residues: CAISEYSNYGYTF.

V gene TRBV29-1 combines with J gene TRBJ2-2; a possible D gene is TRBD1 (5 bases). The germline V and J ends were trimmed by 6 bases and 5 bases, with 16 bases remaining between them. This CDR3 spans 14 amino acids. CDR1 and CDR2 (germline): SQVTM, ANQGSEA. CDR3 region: CSVHPRVGTGELFF. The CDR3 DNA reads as TGCAGCGTCCACCCCAGGGTCGGGACCGGGGAGCTGTTTTTT.

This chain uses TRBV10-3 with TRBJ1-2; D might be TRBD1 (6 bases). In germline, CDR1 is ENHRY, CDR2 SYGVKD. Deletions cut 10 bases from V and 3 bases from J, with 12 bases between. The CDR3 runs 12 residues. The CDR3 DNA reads TGTGCCAACGGAGGACAGTACTATGGCTACACCTTC. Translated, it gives CANGGQYYGYTF.

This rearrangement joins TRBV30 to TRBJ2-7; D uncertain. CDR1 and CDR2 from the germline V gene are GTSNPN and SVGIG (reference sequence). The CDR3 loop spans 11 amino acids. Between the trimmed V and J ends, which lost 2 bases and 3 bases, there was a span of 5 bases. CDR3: CAWSRSYEQYF. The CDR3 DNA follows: TGTGCCTGGAGTCGGAGCTACGAGCAGTACTTC.

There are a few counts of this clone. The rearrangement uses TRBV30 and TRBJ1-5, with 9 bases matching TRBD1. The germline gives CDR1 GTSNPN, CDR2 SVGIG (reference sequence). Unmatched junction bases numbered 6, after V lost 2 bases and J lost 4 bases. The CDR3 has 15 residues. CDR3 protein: CAWSIGTGRNQPQHF. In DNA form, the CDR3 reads TGTGCCTGGAGTATCGGGACAGGGCGTAATCAGCCCCAGCATTTT.

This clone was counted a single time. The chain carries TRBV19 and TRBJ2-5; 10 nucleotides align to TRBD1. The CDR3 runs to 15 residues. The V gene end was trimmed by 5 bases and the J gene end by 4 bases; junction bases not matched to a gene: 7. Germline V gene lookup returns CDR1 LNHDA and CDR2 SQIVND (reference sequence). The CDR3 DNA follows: TGTGCCAGTAGTTCCGTCCGGGACAGGGGAGAGACCCAGTACTTC. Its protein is CASSSVRDRGETQYF.

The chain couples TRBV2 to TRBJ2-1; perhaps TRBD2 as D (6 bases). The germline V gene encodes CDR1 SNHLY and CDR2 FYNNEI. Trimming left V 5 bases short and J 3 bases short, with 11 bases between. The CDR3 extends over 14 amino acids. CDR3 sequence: CASSRDSGYNEQFF. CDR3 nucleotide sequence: TGTGCCAGCAGTCGGGACTCTGGCTACAATGAGCAGTTCTTC. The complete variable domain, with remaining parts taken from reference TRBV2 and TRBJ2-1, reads EPEVTQTPSHQVTQMGQEVILRCVPISNHLYFYWYRQILGQKVEFLVSFYNNEISEKSEIFDDQFSVERPDGSNFTLKIRSTKLEDSAMYFCASSRDSGYNEQFFGPGTRLTVL.

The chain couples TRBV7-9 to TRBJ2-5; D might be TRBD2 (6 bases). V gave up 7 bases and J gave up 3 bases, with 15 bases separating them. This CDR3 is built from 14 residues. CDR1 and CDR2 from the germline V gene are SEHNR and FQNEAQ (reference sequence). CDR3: CASNPPGGEETQYF. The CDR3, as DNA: TGTGCCAGCAACCCCCCGGGCGGGGAAGAGACCCAGTACTTC.

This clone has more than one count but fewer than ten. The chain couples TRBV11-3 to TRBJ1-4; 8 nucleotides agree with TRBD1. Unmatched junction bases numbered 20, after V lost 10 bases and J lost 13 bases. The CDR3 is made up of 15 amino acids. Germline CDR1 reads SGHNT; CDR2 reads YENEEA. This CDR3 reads CATTRKGQGGARLFF. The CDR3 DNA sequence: TGTGCCACTACCCGGAAAGGACAGGGAGGGGCGAGACTGTTTTTT.

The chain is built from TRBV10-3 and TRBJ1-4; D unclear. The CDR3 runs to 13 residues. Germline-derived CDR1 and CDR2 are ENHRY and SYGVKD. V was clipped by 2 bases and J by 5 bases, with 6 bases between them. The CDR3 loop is CAISEQQNEKLFF. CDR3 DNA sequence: TGTGCCATCAGTGAGCAACAGAATGAAAAACTGTTTTTT.

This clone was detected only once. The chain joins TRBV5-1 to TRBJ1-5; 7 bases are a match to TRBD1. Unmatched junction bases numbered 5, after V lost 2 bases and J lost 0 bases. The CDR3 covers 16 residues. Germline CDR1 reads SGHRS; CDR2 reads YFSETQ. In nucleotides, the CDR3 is TGCGCCAGCAGCTTAGGGACAGAGCATAGCAATCAGCCCCAGCATTTT. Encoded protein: CASSLGTEHSNQPQHF.

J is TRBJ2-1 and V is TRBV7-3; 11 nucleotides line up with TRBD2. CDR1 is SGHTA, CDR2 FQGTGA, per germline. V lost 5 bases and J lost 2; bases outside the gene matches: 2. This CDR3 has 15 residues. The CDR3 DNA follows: TGTGCCAGCAGCCGACTAGCGGGACCCTACAATGAGCAGTTCTTC. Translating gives CASSRLAGPYNEQFF.

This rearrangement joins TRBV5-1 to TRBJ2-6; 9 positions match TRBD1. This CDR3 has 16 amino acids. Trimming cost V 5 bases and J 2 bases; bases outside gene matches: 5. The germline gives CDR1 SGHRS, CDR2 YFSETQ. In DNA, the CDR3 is TGCGCCAGCAGACGTACAGGGGGCGCTGGGGCCAACGTCCTGACTTTC. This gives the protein CASRRTGGAGANVLTF.

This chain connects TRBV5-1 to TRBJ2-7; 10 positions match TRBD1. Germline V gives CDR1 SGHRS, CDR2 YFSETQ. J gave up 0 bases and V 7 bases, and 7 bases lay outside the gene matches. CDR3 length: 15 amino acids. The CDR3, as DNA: TGCGCCAGCCGACCCGGGACAGGGGCCTCCTACGAGCAGTACTTC. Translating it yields CASRPGTGASYEQYF.

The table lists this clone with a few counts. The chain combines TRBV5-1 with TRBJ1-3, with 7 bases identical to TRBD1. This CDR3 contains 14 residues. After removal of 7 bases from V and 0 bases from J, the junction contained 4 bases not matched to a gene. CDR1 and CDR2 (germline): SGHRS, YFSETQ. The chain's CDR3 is CASGDRSSGNTIYF. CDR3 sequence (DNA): TGCGCCAGCGGGGACAGAAGCTCTGGAAACACCATATATTTT.

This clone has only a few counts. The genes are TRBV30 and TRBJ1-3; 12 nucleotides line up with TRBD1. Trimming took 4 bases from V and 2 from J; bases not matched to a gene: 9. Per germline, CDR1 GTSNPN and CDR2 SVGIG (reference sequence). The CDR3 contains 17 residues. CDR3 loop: CAWIPFRDRGPGNTIYF. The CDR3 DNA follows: TGTGCCTGGATCCCCTTCCGGGACAGGGGGCCTGGAAACACCATATATTTT. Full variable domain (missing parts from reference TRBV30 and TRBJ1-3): SQTIHQWPATLVQPVGSPLSLECTVEGTSNPNLYWYRQAAGRGLQLLFYSVGIGQISSEVPQNLSASRPQDRQFILSSKKLLLSDSGFYLCAWIPFRDRGPGNTIYFGEGSWLTVV.

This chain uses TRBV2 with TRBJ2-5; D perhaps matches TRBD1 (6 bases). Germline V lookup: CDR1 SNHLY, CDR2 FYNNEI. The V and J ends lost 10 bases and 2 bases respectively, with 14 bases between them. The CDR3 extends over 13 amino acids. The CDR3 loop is CATKRDIQETQYF. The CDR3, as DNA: TGTGCCACCAAAAGGGACATTCAAGAGACCCAGTACTTC.

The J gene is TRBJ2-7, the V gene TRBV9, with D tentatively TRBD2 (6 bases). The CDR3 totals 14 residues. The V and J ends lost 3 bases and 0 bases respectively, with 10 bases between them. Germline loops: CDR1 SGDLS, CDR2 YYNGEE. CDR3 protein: CASSGGALSYEQYF. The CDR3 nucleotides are TGTGCCAGCAGCGGCGGGGCCCTCTCCTACGAGCAGTACTTC.

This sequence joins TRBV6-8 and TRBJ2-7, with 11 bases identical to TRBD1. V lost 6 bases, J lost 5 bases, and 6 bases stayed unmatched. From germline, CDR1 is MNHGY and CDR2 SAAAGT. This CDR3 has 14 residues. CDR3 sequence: CASSQLGQGDEQYF. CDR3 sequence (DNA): TGTGCCAGCAGCCAATTGGGACAGGGGGACGAGCAGTACTTC.

CDR3 sequence: CASSQDPGGEASGYTF. The DNA of the CDR3 is TGTGCCAGCAGCCAAGATCCGGGGGGCGAGGCGTCTGGCTACACCTTC. The chain joins TRBV3-1 (or the pseudogene TRBV3-2) to TRBJ1-2; D might be TRBD1 (6 bases). CDR1 and CDR2 (germline): LGHDT, YNNKEL (reference sequence). Trimming left V 0 bases short and J 7 bases short, with 18 bases between. The CDR3 contains 16 residues.

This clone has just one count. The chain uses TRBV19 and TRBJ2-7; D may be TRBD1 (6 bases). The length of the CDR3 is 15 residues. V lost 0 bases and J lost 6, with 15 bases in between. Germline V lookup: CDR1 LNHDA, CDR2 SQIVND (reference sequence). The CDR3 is CASSIDRQGKGEQYF. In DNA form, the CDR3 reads TGTGCCAGTAGTATAGATCGTCAGGGGAAGGGCGAGCAGTACTTC.